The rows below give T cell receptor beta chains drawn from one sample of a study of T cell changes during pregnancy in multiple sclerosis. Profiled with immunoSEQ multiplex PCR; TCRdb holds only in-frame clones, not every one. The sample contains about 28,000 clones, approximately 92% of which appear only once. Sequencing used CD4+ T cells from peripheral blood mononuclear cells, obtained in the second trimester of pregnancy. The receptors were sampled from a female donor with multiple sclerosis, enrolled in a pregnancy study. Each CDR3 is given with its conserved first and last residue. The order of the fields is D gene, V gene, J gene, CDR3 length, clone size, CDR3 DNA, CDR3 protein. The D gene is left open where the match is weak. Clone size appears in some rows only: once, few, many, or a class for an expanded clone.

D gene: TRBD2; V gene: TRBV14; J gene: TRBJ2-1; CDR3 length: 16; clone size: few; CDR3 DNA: TGTGCCAGCAGCATGAAGCGGGGCCTCCGAAACAATGAGCAGTTCTTC; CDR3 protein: CASSMKRGLRNNEQFF
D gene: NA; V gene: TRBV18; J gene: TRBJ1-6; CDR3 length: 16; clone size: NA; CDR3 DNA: TGTGCCAGCTCACTCCGACAGACCGGATCAAATTCACCCCTCCACTTT; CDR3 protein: CASSLRQTGSNSPLHF
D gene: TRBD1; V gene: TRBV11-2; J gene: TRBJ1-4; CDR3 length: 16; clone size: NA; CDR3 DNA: TGTGCCAGCAGCTCCCCCAGGGGGGATCTCTTCGGAAAACTGTTTTTT; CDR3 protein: CASSSPRGDLFGKLFF
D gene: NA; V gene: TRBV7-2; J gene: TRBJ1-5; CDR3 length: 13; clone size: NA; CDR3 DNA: TGTGCCAGCAGCTTAGACAGCTATCAGCCCCAGCATTTT; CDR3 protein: CASSLDSYQPQHF
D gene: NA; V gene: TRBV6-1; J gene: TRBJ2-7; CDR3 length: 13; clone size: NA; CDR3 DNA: TGTGCCAGCAGCGTCAGGGTATCCTACGAGCAGTACTTC; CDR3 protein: CASSVRVSYEQYF
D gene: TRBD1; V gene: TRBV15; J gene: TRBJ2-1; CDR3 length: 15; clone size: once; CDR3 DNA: TGTGCCACCAGCACCGGGACAGGTAGATACAATGAGCAGTTCTTC; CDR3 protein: CATSTGTGRYNEQFF
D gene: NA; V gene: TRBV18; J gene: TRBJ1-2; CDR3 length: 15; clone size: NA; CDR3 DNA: TGTGCCAGCTCACCACTTCCCGCACAGGCCTATGGCTACACCTTC; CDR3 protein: CASSPLPAQAYGYTF
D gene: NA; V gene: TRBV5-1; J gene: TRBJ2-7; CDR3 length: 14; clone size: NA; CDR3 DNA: TGCGCCAGCAGCCCTCAGAGGGCTACCTACGAGCAGTACTTC; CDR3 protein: CASSPQRATYEQYF
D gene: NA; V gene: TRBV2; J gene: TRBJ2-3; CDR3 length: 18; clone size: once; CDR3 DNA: TGTGCCAGCAGTGAAGCGCGGCTAGCGAGAGGGAAAACAGATACGCAGTATTTT; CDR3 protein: CASSEARLARGKTDTQYF
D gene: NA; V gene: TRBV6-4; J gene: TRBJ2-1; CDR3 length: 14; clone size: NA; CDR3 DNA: TGTGCCACCGCAGGGGACGGCTCCTACAATGAGCAGTTCTTC; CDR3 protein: CATAGDGSYNEQFF
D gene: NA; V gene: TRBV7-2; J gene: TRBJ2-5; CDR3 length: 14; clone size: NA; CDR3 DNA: TGTGCCAGCAGCCCAAACAGGGCCCCGGAGACCCAGTACTTC; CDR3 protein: CASSPNRAPETQYF
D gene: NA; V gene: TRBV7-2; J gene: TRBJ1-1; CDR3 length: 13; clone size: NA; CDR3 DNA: TGTGCCAGCAGCCCTAGCCGGTTAATAGAAGCTTTCTTT; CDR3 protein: CASSPSRLIEAFF
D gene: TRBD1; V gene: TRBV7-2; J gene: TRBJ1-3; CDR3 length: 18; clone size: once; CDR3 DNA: TGTGCCAGCAGCTTGGTCTCGGGGACAGGGGGCGGAGGAAACACCATATATTTT; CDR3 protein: CASSLVSGTGGGGNTIYF
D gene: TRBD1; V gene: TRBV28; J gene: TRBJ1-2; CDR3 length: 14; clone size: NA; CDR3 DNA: TGTGCCAGCAGGGAACAGGGGGGTCACTATGGCTACACCTTC; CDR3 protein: CASREQGGHYGYTF